These 18 T cell receptor beta chains came from one sample sequenced in a study of OX40 agonist ivuxolimab in advanced cancers. Using immunoSEQ multiplex PCR, the repertoire was profiled, and TCRdb retains in-frame clones only, with some absent. The repertoire has 15,000 to 20,000 clones, 73% of them found once; the top ten carry 30% to 40%. The specimen comprised CD4+ or CD8+ T cells sorted from blood, sampled in a trial of the OX40 agonist ivuxolimab. The source of these receptors is an adult with an advanced solid tumor such as melanoma, head and neck, liver or kidney cancer.

The chain has TRBV20-1 and TRBJ1-2; the D gene is possibly TRBD1 (5 bases). Germline CDR1 is DFQATT and CDR2 is SNEGSKA (reference sequence). Trimming left V 5 bases short and J 12 bases short, with 16 bases between. CDR3 length: 11 residues. CDR3 nucleotide sequence: TGCAGTGCTCCCGGTCAGGGACGAGACACCTTC. Translating it yields CSAPGQGRDTF.

J is TRBJ2-5 and V is TRBV21-1; the table's TRBD1 call for D was not verified on the DNA. TRBV21-1 represents a pseudogene. The length of the CDR3 is 18 residues. This CDR3 is CASSKAHRQGTAQETQYF. The CDR3 region has the DNA TGTGCCAGCAGCAAGGCCCACAGACAGGGTACGGCGCAAGAGACCCAGTACTTC.

The genes are TRBV28 and TRBJ2-1; TRBD2 matches at 7 bases. Germline V gene sequence: CDR1 MDHEN, CDR2 SYDVKM. The CDR3 is 19 residues long. Losses at the gene ends were 5 bases for V and 8 bases for J; bases not matched to a gene: 24. CDR3 residues: CASSEKPPGDYPEDDEQFF. The CDR3, as DNA: TGTGCCAGCAGTGAGAAACCCCCCGGGGACTACCCGGAGGACGATGAGCAGTTCTTC.

The chain couples TRBV7-9 to TRBJ2-2; tentatively, D is TRBD2 (5 bases). V dropped 2 bases and J dropped 4 bases, with 11 bases sitting between them. Germline assignment: CDR1 SEHNR and CDR2 FQNEAQ (reference sequence). The CDR3 runs to 15 residues. CDR3 protein: CASSLSPGVTGELFF. The CDR3 DNA reads TGTGCCAGCAGCTTATCCCCCGGGGTCACCGGGGAGCTGTTTTTT.

This clone was observed a few times. The chain combines TRBV13 with TRBJ2-7, with D maybe TRBD2 (7 bases). CDR3 length equals 15 residues. The germline V gene has CDR1 PRHDT and CDR2 FYEKMQ (reference sequence). Trimming removed 4 bases from V and 6 bases from J, with 19 bases in between. The CDR3 is CASSSGGPELGEQYF. DNA of the CDR3: TGTGCCAGCAGCTCGGGGGGCCCCGAACTGGGCGAGCAGTACTTC.

This chain connects TRBV19 to TRBJ1-2; 7 bases are shared with TRBD1. Germline V gene sequence: CDR1 LNHDA, CDR2 SQIVND (reference sequence). V shed 6 bases and J 5 bases; nucleotides not matched to a gene: 3. CDR3 length equals 12 residues. Here the CDR3 reads CASRGGWYGYTF. The DNA for the CDR3 is TGTGCCAGTAGAGGGGGCTGGTATGGCTACACCTTC.

This chain uses TRBV28 with TRBJ2-7, with D unresolved. V was pared by 2 bases and J by 2 bases, with 13 bases between. CDR1 and CDR2 (germline): MDHEN, SYDVKM. This CDR3 is 15 amino acids long. In DNA, the CDR3 is TGTGCCAGCAGTTTAATTTACGGCGGTACCTACGAGCAGTACTTC. This encodes CASSLIYGGTYEQYF.

This clone was seen more than once but under ten times. V and J are TRBV10-2 and TRBJ2-3; D not certain. This CDR3 has 11 residues. Trimming took off 3 bases at V and 7 bases at J, with 5 bases between the two ends. Germline values: CDR1 WSHSY, CDR2 SAAADI. CDR3 nucleotides: TGCGCCAGCAGTGACACCTATACGCAGTATTTT. Amino acids: CASSDTYTQYF.

V gene TRBV9 combines with J gene TRBJ2-1; D perhaps matches TRBD1 (5 bases). Germline values: CDR1 SGDLS, CDR2 YYNGEE. This CDR3 region has 15 residues. V was clipped by 0 bases and J by 6 bases, with 13 bases between them. In DNA form, the CDR3 reads TGTGCCAGCAGCGTAGAAGGGGTAGGTGGCAATGAGCAGTTCTTC. The encoded protein is CASSVEGVGGNEQFF. The entire variable domain, with the rest obtained from reference TRBV9 and TRBJ2-1, is as follows: DSGVTQTPKHLITATGQRVTLRCSPRSGDLSVYWYQQSLDQGLQFLIQYYNGEERAKGNILERFSAQQFPDLHSELNLSSLELGDSALYFCASSVEGVGGNEQFFGPGTRLTVL.

The V call is TRBV4-3, the J call TRBJ2-3; TRBD2 aligns across 9 bases. The V segment lost 2 bases and the J segment 4 bases; nucleotides outside the gene matches: 10. CDR1 is LGHNA, CDR2 YSLEER, per germline. This CDR3 has 17 residues. This CDR3 reads CASSQSVAGGPPDTQYF. In DNA, the CDR3 is TGCGCCAGCAGCCAATCGGTGGCGGGGGGGCCACCAGATACGCAGTATTTT.

J is TRBJ2-3 and V is TRBV11-2, with D perhaps TRBD1 (7 bases). The CDR3 has 17 residues. V lost 1 base to trimming and J lost 2 bases, with 16 bases between them. Germline CDR1 and CDR2: SGHAT and FQNNGV. In DNA form, the CDR3 reads TGTGCCAGCAGCTTAGGAGGGGGGACAGACTTCACAGATACGCAGTATTTT. This sequence encodes CASSLGGGTDFTDTQYF. The full variable domain, in which reference TRBV11-2 and TRBJ2-3 provide the parts outside the CDR3, is EAGVAQSPRYKIIEKRQSVAFWCNPISGHATLYWYQQILGQGPKLLIQFQNNGVVDDSQLPKDRFSAERLKGVDSTLKIQPAKLEDSAVYLCASSLGGGTDFTDTQYFGPGTRLTVL.

This chain connects TRBV5-1 to TRBJ1-2; D is uncertain. Trimming took off 0 bases at V and 4 bases at J, with 10 bases between the two ends. Per germline, CDR1 SGHRS and CDR2 YFSETQ. The CDR3 extends over 14 amino acids. The CDR3 DNA reads as TGCGCCAGCAGCTTGGCCGCTGTGGGCTATGGCTACACCTTC. Amino acid sequence: CASSLAAVGYGYTF. The whole variable domain, filled in from reference TRBV5-1 and TRBJ1-2, reads KAGVTQTPRYLIKTRGQQVTLSCSPISGHRSVSWYQQTPGQGLQFLFEYFSETQRNKGNFPGRFSGRQFSNSRSEMNVSTLELGDSALYLCASSLAAVGYGYTFGSGTRLTVV.

This clone was counted a single time. V usage is TRBV19 and J usage is TRBJ2-1; the D is unclear. CDR1 is LNHDA and CDR2 is SQIVND in the germline V gene (reference sequence). CDR3 length equals 15 residues. The V end lost 4 bases, the J end lost 6 bases, and 16 bases lay between the germline ends. The CDR3 region has the DNA TGTGCCAGTAGTACCTCGGACGCTTACGTCAATGAGCAGTTCTTC. Residues: CASSTSDAYVNEQFF.

This clone was detected only a few times. This CDR3 reads CASKDGQALEKLFF. The CDR3 DNA reads TGTGCCAGCAAAGATGGACAGGCCTTAGAAAAACTGTTTTTT. This chain joins TRBV7-9 and TRBJ1-4; 7 nucleotides match TRBD1. CDR3 length: 14 residues. Looked up from germline, CDR1 is SEHNR and CDR2 is FQNEAQ (reference sequence). The V segment lost 7 bases and the J segment 8 bases; nucleotides outside the gene matches: 10.

The CDR3 spells CASTQTGRGTEAFF. The CDR3 DNA follows: TGTGCCAGCACCCAGACAGGGAGGGGCACTGAAGCTTTCTTT. The chain has TRBV6-5 and TRBJ1-1, with TRBD1 identical over 7 bases. From germline, CDR1 is MNHEY and CDR2 SVGAGI. V trimming: 7 bases; J trimming: 4 bases; junction bases outside the gene matches: 9. There are 14 residues in the CDR3.

The J gene is TRBJ2-7, the V gene TRBV9; 10 nucleotides line up with TRBD2. CDR1 SGDLS and CDR2 YYNGEE come from the germline V gene. J lost 3 bases, V lost 3 bases, and 6 bases had no gene match. There are 15 residues in the CDR3. The CDR3 DNA follows: TGTGCCAGCAGCGCCTCTAGCGGGAGTTACTACGAGCAGTACTTC. Encoded protein: CASSASSGSYYEQYF.

The rearrangement joins TRBV6-5 to TRBJ2-1; TRBD1 agrees at 8 bases. Unmatched junction bases numbered 4, after V lost 6 bases and J lost 0 bases. The CDR3 extends over 15 amino acids. Germline V gene sequence: CDR1 MNHEY, CDR2 SVGAGI. The CDR3 coding sequence is TGTGCCAGCAGCCCAACAGGGGGCTCCTACAATGAGCAGTTCTTC. Its translation: CASSPTGGSYNEQFF.

V gene TRBV4-3 combines with J gene TRBJ2-1, with 7 bases aligning to TRBD2. Trimming took 0 bases from V and 2 from J; bases not matched to a gene: 7. Germline CDR1 reads LGHNA; CDR2 reads YSLEER. This CDR3 contains 17 residues. This CDR3 reads CASSQDPSGGAYNEQFF. The CDR3 nucleotides are TGCGCCAGCAGCCAAGATCCGTCGGGGGGTGCCTACAATGAGCAGTTCTTC.